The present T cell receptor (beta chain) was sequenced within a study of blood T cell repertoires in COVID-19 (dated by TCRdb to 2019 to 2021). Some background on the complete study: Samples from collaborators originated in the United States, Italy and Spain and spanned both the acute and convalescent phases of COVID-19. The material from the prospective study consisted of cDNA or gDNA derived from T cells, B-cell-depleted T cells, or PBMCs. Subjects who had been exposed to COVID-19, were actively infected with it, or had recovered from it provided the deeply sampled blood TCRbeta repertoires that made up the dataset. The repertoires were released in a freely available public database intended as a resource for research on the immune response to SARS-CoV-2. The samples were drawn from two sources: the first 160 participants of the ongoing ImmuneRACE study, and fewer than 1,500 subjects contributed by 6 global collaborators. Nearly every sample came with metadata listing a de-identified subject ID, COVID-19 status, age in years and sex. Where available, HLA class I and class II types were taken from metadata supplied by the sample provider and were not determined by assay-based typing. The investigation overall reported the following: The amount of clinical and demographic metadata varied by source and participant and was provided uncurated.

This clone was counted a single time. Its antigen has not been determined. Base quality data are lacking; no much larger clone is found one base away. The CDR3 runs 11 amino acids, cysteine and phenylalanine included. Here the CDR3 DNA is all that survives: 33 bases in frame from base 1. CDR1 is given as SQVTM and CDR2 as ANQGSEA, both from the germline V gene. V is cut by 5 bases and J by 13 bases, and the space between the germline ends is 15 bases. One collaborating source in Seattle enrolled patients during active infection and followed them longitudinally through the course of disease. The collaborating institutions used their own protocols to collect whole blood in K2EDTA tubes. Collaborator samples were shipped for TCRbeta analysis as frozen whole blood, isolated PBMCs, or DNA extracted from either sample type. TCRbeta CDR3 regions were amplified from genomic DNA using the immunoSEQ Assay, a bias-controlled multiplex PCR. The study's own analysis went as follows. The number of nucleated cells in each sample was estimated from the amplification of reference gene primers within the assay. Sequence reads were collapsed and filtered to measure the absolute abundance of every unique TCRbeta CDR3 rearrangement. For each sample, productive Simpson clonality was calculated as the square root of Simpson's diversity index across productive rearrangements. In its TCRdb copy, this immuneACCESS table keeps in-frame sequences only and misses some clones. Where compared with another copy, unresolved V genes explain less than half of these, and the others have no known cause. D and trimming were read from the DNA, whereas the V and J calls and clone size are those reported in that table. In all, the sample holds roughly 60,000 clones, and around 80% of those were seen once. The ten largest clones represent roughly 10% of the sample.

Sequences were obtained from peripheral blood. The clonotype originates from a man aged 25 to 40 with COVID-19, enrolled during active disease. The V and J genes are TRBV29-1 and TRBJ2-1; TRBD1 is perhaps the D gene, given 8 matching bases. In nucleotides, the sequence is TGCAGCGTTCCCACAGGGGGACTACAGTTCTTC. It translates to CSVPTGGLQFF.